This TCR beta chain derives from a study of cytomegalovirus exposure and HLA in healthy donors. Overall study results and limits: The authors enumerated over 150 TCR beta chains as linked to cytomegalovirus.

Remarks on this clone: What it recognizes is unknown.

CDR1 and CDR2 (germline): MDHEN, SYDVKM. The CDR3 is made up of 18 amino acids. V lost 6 bases to trimming and J lost 2 bases, with 26 bases between them. PCR was performed using 60 Vbeta and 13 Jbeta primers. The assay was immunoSEQ multiplex PCR, and TCRdb's table has in-frame clones only and misses some. The data contain more than 95,000 clones, roughly 9.1% of them singletons. Sequencing was carried out using PBMCs. The TCR sequence derives from a man aged 35-49 years in good health and CMV-seropositive. The rearrangement links TRBV28 to TRBJ2-7; possibly TRBD2 for D (6 bases). The CDR3 loop reads CASSSQRWEVYEAYEQYF. The CDR3, as DNA: TGTGCCAGCAGCTCACAGCGCTGGGAGGTCTATGAGGCCTACGAGCAGTACTTC.